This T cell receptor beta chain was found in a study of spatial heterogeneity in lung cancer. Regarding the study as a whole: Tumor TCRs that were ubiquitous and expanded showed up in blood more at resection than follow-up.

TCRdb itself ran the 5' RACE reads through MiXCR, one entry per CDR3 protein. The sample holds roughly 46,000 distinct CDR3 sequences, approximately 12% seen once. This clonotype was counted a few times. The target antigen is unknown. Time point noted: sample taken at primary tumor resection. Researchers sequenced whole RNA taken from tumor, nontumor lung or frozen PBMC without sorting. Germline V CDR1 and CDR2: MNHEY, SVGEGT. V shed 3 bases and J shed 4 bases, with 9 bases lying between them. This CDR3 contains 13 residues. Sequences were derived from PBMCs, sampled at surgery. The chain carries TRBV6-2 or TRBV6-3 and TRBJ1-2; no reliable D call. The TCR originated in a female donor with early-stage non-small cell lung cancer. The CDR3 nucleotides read TGTGCCAGCAGTTATCCGACAAGCTATGGCTACACCTTC. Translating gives CASSYPTSYGYTF.